The next 16 T cell receptor beta chains were all read from a single sample in a study of T cell changes during pregnancy in multiple sclerosis. Using immunoSEQ multiplex PCR, the repertoire was profiled, and TCRdb retains in-frame clones only, with some absent. The data show roughly 45,000 clones, roughly 90% seen once. The source was peripheral blood, collected in the first trimester of pregnancy. All receptors derive from a female donor in good health, enrolled as a control in a pregnancy study.

The gene calls are TRBV2 and TRBJ2-5; a weak D match, TRBD2 (6 bases). V lost 6 bases and J lost 4, with 21 bases in between. The CDR3 consists of 16 residues. Germline V gives CDR1 SNHLY, CDR2 FYNNEI. CDR3 nucleotide sequence: TGTGCCAGCAGCCCCCGGGGGAGACCAAAGGGAGAGACCCAGTACTTC. It specifies CASSPRGRPKGETQYF.

The genes are TRBV6-5 and TRBJ2-1, with 7 bases matching TRBD2. CDR3 length equals 14 residues. Losses at the gene ends were 7 bases for V and 2 bases for J; bases not matched to a gene: 5. Germline V lookup: CDR1 MNHEY, CDR2 SVGAGI. CDR3 region: CASTREPTYNEQFF. The CDR3 DNA reads as TGTGCCAGCACGCGGGAGCCCACCTACAATGAGCAGTTCTTC.

The chain links TRBV7-9 to TRBJ1-2; 7 nucleotides align to TRBD1. CDR3 size: 14 residues. J gave up 2 bases and V 5 bases, and 5 bases lay outside the gene matches. The germline V gene has CDR1 SEHNR and CDR2 FQNEAQ (reference sequence). The CDR3, as DNA: TGTGCCAGCAGCCCTACGGGACAGAACTATGGCTACACCTTC. As protein: CASSPTGQNYGYTF.

V and J are TRBV7-6 and TRBJ1-4, with 8 bases lining up with TRBD1. Germline CDR1 SGHVS, CDR2 FNYEAQ. With V trimmed by 5 bases and J by 3 bases, 8 bases remained unmatched. The CDR3 is 16 amino acids. CDR3 nucleotide sequence: TGTGCCAGCAGCCCCCGACAGGGGCGAGCTAATGAAAAACTGTTTTTT. It translates to CASSPRQGRANEKLFF.

The chain combines TRBV6-6 with TRBJ2-7, with 8 bases that match TRBD2. The germline V gene has CDR1 MNHNY and CDR2 SVGAGI (reference sequence). The CDR3 totals 14 residues. With 5 bases clipped from V and 1 base from J, the junction kept 4 bases outside the gene matches. CDR3 in DNA: TGTGCCAGCAGTCCCGGGACTAGGTCCTACGAGCAGTACTTC. It is translated as CASSPGTRSYEQYF.

The chain carries TRBV19 and TRBJ1-5; D is undetermined. V lost 1 base and J 5 bases, leaving 12 bases between the germline ends. Germline V lookup: CDR1 LNHDA, CDR2 SQIVND (reference sequence). The CDR3 totals 15 residues. The CDR3 nucleotides are TGTGCCAGTAGTATAGCGGCAGGTGTTTATCAGCCCCAGCATTTT. Encoded protein: CASSIAAGVYQPQHF.

This clone came up once. This chain links TRBV28 with TRBJ2-7, with a weak D call TRBD1 (5 bases). This CDR3 contains 13 residues. V shed 7 bases and J shed 1 base, with 11 bases lying between them. Looked up from germline, CDR1 is MDHEN and CDR2 is SYDVKM. The CDR3 here is CASTRTHSYEQYF. In DNA form, the CDR3 reads TGTGCCAGCACGCGGACACATTCCTACGAGCAGTACTTC.

The chain links TRBV7-9 to TRBJ2-3; 8 bases map to TRBD2. With V trimmed by 5 bases and J by 0 bases, 7 bases remained unmatched. The CDR3 consists of 16 residues. The germline CDR1 and CDR2 sequences are SEHNR and FQNEAQ (reference sequence). DNA of the CDR3: TGTGCCAGCAGCCCGATAGCGGGGACTAGCACAGATACGCAGTATTTT. This translates into CASSPIAGTSTDTQYF.

The CDR3 sequence is CASSFQGNTEAFF. CDR3 sequence (DNA): TGTGCCAGCAGCTTTCAGGGGAACACTGAAGCTTTCTTT. This chain joins TRBV6-1 and TRBJ1-1; possible D gene TRBD1, 5 bases. V lost 6 bases to trimming and J lost 1 base, with 9 bases between them. Germline CDR1 MNHNS, CDR2 SASEGT. The CDR3 is 13 residues long.

V and J are TRBV30 and TRBJ1-1; TRBD1 might be the D (6 bases). The CDR3 is 15 amino acids. The V and J ends lost 3 bases and 3 bases respectively, with 17 bases between them. Germline V gene lookup returns CDR1 GTSNPN and CDR2 SVGIG (reference sequence). Here the CDR3 DNA reads TGTGCCTGGAGCCTCGGACCTCCAGGGGACACTGAAGCTTTCTTT. It is translated as CAWSLGPPGDTEAFF.

CDR3 protein: CASSDSSGGGNEQFF. DNA of the CDR3: TGTGCCAGCAGTGACTCGTCTGGGGGGGGCAATGAGCAGTTCTTC. The genes are TRBV6-4 and TRBJ2-1; 7 bases fit TRBD2. The CDR3 covers 15 residues. Germline V CDR1 and CDR2: MRHNA, SNTAGT. V shed 0 bases, J shed 6 bases, and the junction held 5 bases outside the gene matches.

To note about this clone: Other DNA sequences in the same sample also yield this CDR3. V and J are TRBV5-4 and TRBJ1-5, with D unresolved. Germline V lookup: CDR1 SGHNT, CDR2 YYREEE (reference sequence). This CDR3 spans 12 amino acids. Trimming took off 4 bases at V and 3 bases at J, with 5 bases between the two ends. Here the CDR3 DNA reads TGTGCCAGCAGCCGGGACAATCAGCCCCAGCATTTT. Its translation is CASSRDNQPQHF.

This clone was seen only a few times. The chain combines TRBV2 with TRBJ2-7; maybe TRBD1 (5 bases). This CDR3 contains 15 residues. Germline CDR1 is SNHLY and CDR2 is FYNNEI. V lost 4 bases and J 6 bases, leaving 19 bases between the germline ends. DNA of the CDR3: TGTGCCAGCAGTGCGTTGCAGGGCTCAAAGGGCGAGCAGTACTTC. Protein: CASSALQGSKGEQYF.

This clone turned up a few times. The CDR3 region is CASSMSGVGEQYF. In DNA form, the CDR3 reads TGTGCCAGTAGTATGTCGGGGGTAGGGGAGCAGTACTTC. This chain links TRBV19 with TRBJ2-7, with a possible D match to TRBD2 (6 bases). The germline V and J ends were trimmed by 3 bases and 7 bases, with 13 bases remaining between them. The CDR3 spans 13 residues. Looked up from germline, CDR1 is LNHDA and CDR2 is SQIVND (reference sequence). Together with reference TRBV19 and TRBJ2-7, the CDR3 gives the full variable domain: DGGITQSPKYLFRKEGQNVTLSCEQNLNHDAMYWYRQDPGQGLRLIYYSQIVNDFQKGDIAEGYSVSREKKESFPLTVTSAQKNPTAFYLCASSMSGVGEQYFGPGTRLTVT.

V and J are TRBV7-8 and TRBJ2-5; 12 bases are shared with TRBD2. V lost 1 base to trimming and J lost 4 bases; unmatched junction nucleotides: 10. The CDR3 is 18 residues long. CDR1 is SGHVS, CDR2 FQNEAQ, per germline. The CDR3 sequence: CASSLVGSSGGARETQYF. In nucleotides, the CDR3 is TGTGCCAGCAGCTTAGTCGGTTCTAGCGGGGGGGCTAGAGAGACCCAGTACTTC.

This chain joins TRBV19 and TRBJ2-5, with 11 positions matching TRBD2. The length of the CDR3 is 13 residues. From germline, CDR1 is LNHDA and CDR2 SQIVND (reference sequence). Germline trimming cut 10 bases from V and 4 bases from J; bases unmatched to any gene: 5. CDR3 in DNA: TGTGCCACTAGCGGGAGGCCTCCAGAGACCCAGTACTTC. Translation gives CATSGRPPETQYF.